These 27 T cell receptor beta chains were sequenced from one sample in a study of beta chain features in type 1 diabetes. Study observations and caveats: Patients with Type 1 diabetes showed moderately but significantly shorter TCRB CDR3s in all four CD4+ subsets.

These receptors' antigens are unknown. Expressed TCRB transcripts were sequenced, since all the RNA that had been isolated was reverse transcribed. Assay: immunoSEQ multiplex PCR; the TCRdb copy retains only in-frame clones and omits some. The sample lists about 270,000 clones, 14% occurring once. Sequencing used naive CD4+ T cells from blood. The receptor source for this set is a young man with type 1 diabetes.

This clone was counted a few times. The V call is TRBV6-1, the J call TRBJ2-7; D is possibly TRBD2 (5 bases). The CDR3 has 13 amino acids. Trimming shortened V by 7 bases and J by 5 bases, and 15 bases separated the two germline ends. CDR1 is MNHNS and CDR2 is SASEGT in the germline V gene. The CDR3 spells CASTANLRDEQYF. Written as DNA, the CDR3 is TGTGCCAGCACCGCGAACCTGCGGGACGAGCAGTACTTC.

This clone has just a few counts. The V call is TRBV25-1, the J call TRBJ2-5; 11 nucleotides align to TRBD2. Germline-derived CDR1 and CDR2 are MGHDK and SYGVNS. The CDR3 runs 15 residues. V lost 7 bases and J lost 1; bases outside the gene matches: 5. As DNA, the CDR3 is TGTGCCAGCACCTCGACTAGCGGGACCCAAGAGACCCAGTACTTC. It codes for CASTSTSGTQETQYF.

This clone appeared a few times. The CDR3 nucleotides are TGTGCCTGGGGCGGGACAGCCTCTAACTATGGCTACACCTTC. It is translated as CAWGGTASNYGYTF. The chain employs TRBV30 and TRBJ1-2; 7 positions agree with TRBD1. CDR1 and CDR2 from the germline V gene are GTSNPN and SVGIG (reference sequence). With V trimmed by 5 bases and J by 0 bases, 6 bases remained unmatched. There are 14 residues in the CDR3.

The genes are TRBV7-2 and TRBJ2-1; 8 bases agree with TRBD2. This CDR3 has 15 amino acids. CDR1 and CDR2 (germline): SGHTA, FQGNSA. J was trimmed by 3 bases and V by 2 bases; bases with no gene match: 3. CDR3 sequence reads: CASSLQTSGYNEQFF. DNA of the CDR3: TGTGCCAGCAGCTTACAAACTAGCGGCTACAATGAGCAGTTCTTC.

The gene calls are TRBV7-9 and TRBJ2-2; D perhaps matches TRBD2 (6 bases). This CDR3 spans 19 amino acids. Germline-derived CDR1 and CDR2 are SEHNR and FQNEAQ (reference sequence). Trimming removed 2 bases from V and 3 bases from J, with 22 bases in between. CDR3 bases: TGTGCCAGCAGCTTACGTCCTTTACGCGGGAAACGAGACACCGGGGAGCTGTTTTTT. This encodes CASSLRPLRGKRDTGELFF. Looking up the rest from reference TRBV7-9 and TRBJ2-2 gives the full variable domain: DTGVSQNPRHKITKRGQNVTFRCDPISEHNRLYWYRQTLGQGPEFLTYFQNEAQLEKSRLLSDRFSAERPKGSFSTLEIQRTEQGDSAMYLCASSLRPLRGKRDTGELFFGEGSRLTVL.

This chain connects TRBV10-3 to TRBJ1-1, with 7 bases aligning to TRBD1. The CDR3 length is 11 residues. CDR1 ENHRY and CDR2 SYGVKD come from the germline V gene. The V segment lost 9 bases and the J segment 7 bases; nucleotides outside the gene matches: 5. Here the CDR3 reads CAIKGAGEAFF. The CDR3 DNA reads TGTGCCATTAAGGGGGCGGGTGAAGCTTTCTTT.

This clone has more than one count but fewer than ten. The chain recombines TRBV5-4 with TRBJ2-1; 14 bases align to TRBD2. Losses at the gene ends were 0 bases for V and 7 bases for J; bases not matched to a gene: 3. CDR3 length: 16 amino acids. Germline assignment: CDR1 SGHNT and CDR2 YYREEE (reference sequence). The CDR3 region has the DNA TGTGCCAGCAGCTTGGGAGGGACTAGCGGGAGTAATGAGCAGTTCTTC. Its translation: CASSLGGTSGSNEQFF.

This CDR3 is CASSTQRDYTDTQYF. CDR3 sequence (DNA): TGTGCCAGTAGTACCCAGCGGGACTACACAGATACGCAGTATTTT. The V gene is TRBV19, the J gene TRBJ2-3, with TRBD2 identical over 7 bases. The CDR3 has 15 amino acids. CDR1 LNHDA and CDR2 SQIVND come from the germline V gene (reference sequence). The V gene end was trimmed by 4 bases and the J gene end by 2 bases; junction bases not matched to a gene: 6.

This clone occurred a few times. Other DNA sequences in this sample translate to the same CDR3. The chain carries TRBV28 and TRBJ1-1; tentatively, D is TRBD1 (5 bases). This CDR3 has 14 residues. CDR1 and CDR2 from the germline V gene are MDHEN and SYDVKM. Trimming shortened V by 2 bases and J by 0 bases, and 7 bases separated the two germline ends. The DNA for the CDR3 is TGTGCCAGCAGTTTAGGGGCTTTGAACACTGAAGCTTTCTTT. Translation: CASSLGALNTEAFF.

The chain carries TRBV7-3 and TRBJ2-7; tentatively, D is TRBD2 (6 bases). This CDR3 is built from 15 residues. CDR1 is SGHTA and CDR2 is FQGTGA in the germline V gene. The V and J ends lost 6 bases and 1 base respectively, with 16 bases between them. CDR3 protein: CASSPTAGRSYEQYF. The CDR3 nucleotides are TGTGCCAGCAGTCCCACCGCAGGGAGGTCCTACGAGCAGTACTTC.

This clone was counted a few times. The chain employs TRBV5-1 and TRBJ2-2; TRBD1 aligns across 8 bases. The CDR3 covers 14 residues. The trim removed 4 bases at V and 3 bases at J, leaving 2 bases unmatched. Germline lookup yields CDR1 SGHRS and CDR2 YFSETQ. Written as DNA, the CDR3 is TGCGCCAGCAGCCAGGGGGCACACACCGGGGAGCTGTTTTTT. Amino acid sequence: CASSQGAHTGELFF.

J is TRBJ1-4 and V is TRBV7-2, with D uncertain. V was clipped by 1 base and J by 7 bases, with 10 bases between them. This CDR3 has 14 residues. Germline CDR1 and CDR2: SGHTA and FQGNSA. In DNA, the CDR3 is TGTGCCAGCAGCTTAGGATCCGGGAGTGAAAAACTGTTTTTT. Protein sequence: CASSLGSGSEKLFF.

The chain has TRBV9 and TRBJ2-5; 8 nucleotides line up with TRBD1. CDR1 is SGDLS, CDR2 YYNGEE, per germline. This CDR3 spans 12 amino acids. Trimming took 3 bases from V and 7 from J; bases not matched to a gene: 2. For the CDR3, the DNA is TGTGCCAGCAGCGGTGGACAGGGGACCCAGTACTTC. Encoded protein: CASSGGQGTQYF.

This clone was seen only a few times. This chain uses TRBV5-1 with TRBJ2-7; 10 nucleotides agree with TRBD2. CDR1 is SGHRS, CDR2 YFSETQ, per germline. With 4 bases clipped from V and 0 bases from J, the junction kept 4 bases outside the gene matches. The CDR3 sequence is 15 residues long. The CDR3 sequence: CASSALAGDSYEQYF. Written as DNA, the CDR3 is TGCGCCAGCAGCGCGCTAGCGGGAGACTCCTACGAGCAGTACTTC.

This clone was counted only a few times. The chain joins TRBV28 to TRBJ2-1, with D perhaps matching TRBD1 (6 bases). V was clipped by 7 bases and J by 5 bases, with 18 bases between them. Germline V CDR1 and CDR2: MDHEN, SYDVKM. The CDR3 covers 15 residues. CDR3: CASIPGHSLNNEQFF. The CDR3 DNA sequence: TGTGCCAGCATCCCGGGACATTCTCTCAACAATGAGCAGTTCTTC.

A remark on this clone: The same CDR3 arises from other DNA sequences in this sample as well. V and J are TRBV18 and TRBJ1-2, with a weak D call TRBD1 (6 bases). Trimming removed 3 bases at V and 6 bases at J, with 8 bases between. This CDR3 has 12 amino acids. The germline gives CDR1 KGHSH, CDR2 LQKENI. The CDR3 reads CASSPRTDGYTF. The CDR3 region has the DNA TGTGCCAGCTCACCTCGGACAGATGGCTACACCTTC. Complete variable domain (other parts from reference TRBV18 and TRBJ1-2): NAGVMQNPRHLVRRRGQEARLRCSPMKGHSHVYWYRQLPEEGLKFMVYLQKENIIDESGMPKERFSAEFPKEGPSILRIQQVVRGDSAAYFCASSPRTDGYTFGSGTRLTVV.

This clone was picked up a small number of times. The genes are TRBV5-1 and TRBJ2-7, with 7 bases fitting TRBD1. The CDR3 totals 16 residues. Germline-derived CDR1 and CDR2 are SGHRS and YFSETQ. V was clipped by 4 bases and J by 2 bases; unmatched bases: 12. For the CDR3, the DNA is TGCGCCAGCAGCGTTACCTTTGACAGGGACCCCTACGAGCAGTACTTC. It codes for CASSVTFDRDPYEQYF.

The rearrangement joins TRBV4-2 to TRBJ2-1; D not certain. Trimming took 0 bases from V and 8 from J, leaving 8 bases between them. CDR1 and CDR2 from the germline V gene are LGHNA and YNFKEQ. The CDR3 runs to 13 residues. CDR3 residues: CASSQESFYEQFF. CDR3 nucleotides: TGTGCCAGCAGCCAAGAGAGCTTCTATGAGCAGTTCTTC.

This clone was picked up many times. The CDR3 coding sequence is TGTGCCCAGTCGTCCGGGGCCAACGTCCTGACTTTC. It codes for CAQSSGANVLTF. V usage is TRBV30 and J usage is TRBJ2-6; D is unclear. The germline V gene has CDR1 GTSNPN and CDR2 SVGIG (reference sequence). V was trimmed by 8 bases and J by 4 bases, leaving 9 bases between them. This CDR3 has 12 residues.

The chain links TRBV4-1 to TRBJ2-1; possible D gene TRBD2, 6 bases. Trimming took off 3 bases at V and 0 bases at J, with 12 bases between the two ends. Looked up from germline, CDR1 is MGHRA and CDR2 is YSYEKL. This CDR3 contains 16 residues. This CDR3 reads CASSHPTSRSYNEQFF. CDR3 in DNA: TGCGCCAGCAGCCACCCGACTAGTCGCTCCTACAATGAGCAGTTCTTC.

This clone was seen more than once but under ten times. V and J are TRBV7-2 and TRBJ2-1; 8 nucleotides line up with TRBD2. Germline lookup yields CDR1 SGHTA and CDR2 FQGNSA. The CDR3 consists of 15 residues. The V segment lost 5 bases and the J segment 9 bases; nucleotides outside the gene matches: 12. DNA of the CDR3: TGTGCCAGCAGCGCGCCCGGGCGGGAGGATTTTGAGCAGTTCTTC. Its protein product is CASSAPGREDFEQFF.

J is TRBJ1-1 and V is TRBV5-8, with D tentatively TRBD1 (5 bases). Germline lookup yields CDR1 SGHTS and CDR2 YDEGEE. The ends were cut back, 7 bases at V and 3 bases at J, with 16 bases in the middle. This CDR3 is 14 amino acids long. The CDR3: CASPERGGYTEAFF. The DNA of the CDR3 is TGTGCCAGCCCCGAGAGGGGAGGGTACACTGAAGCTTTCTTT. The full variable domain, rest sourced from reference TRBV5-8 and TRBJ1-1, is EAGVTQSPTHLIKTRGQQATLRCSPISGHTSVYWYQQALGLGLQFLLWYDEGEERNRGNFPPRFSGRQFPNYSSELNVNALELEDSALYLCASPERGGYTEAFFGQGTRLTVV.

The sample holds a few counts of this clone. The J gene is TRBJ2-7, the V gene TRBV2, with D tentatively TRBD2 (5 bases). Germline CDR1 SNHLY, CDR2 FYNNEI. V was cut by 6 bases and J by 3 bases, with 9 bases left in between. This CDR3 contains 12 residues. This CDR3 is CASSLTIYEQYF. The DNA for the CDR3 is TGTGCCAGCAGCCTGACTATCTACGAGCAGTACTTC.

This clone was counted a few times. V and J are TRBV7-3 and TRBJ2-2; TRBD1 is a possible D gene (6 bases). The CDR3 consists of 15 residues. CDR1 is SGHTA and CDR2 is FQGTGA in the germline V gene. V was clipped by 5 bases and J by 4 bases, with 14 bases between them. Here the CDR3 reads CASSPSRGGTGELFF. The CDR3 DNA sequence: TGTGCCAGCAGCCCTTCCAGGGGCGGCACCGGGGAGCTGTTTTTT.

This clone was counted only a few times. The rearrangement uses TRBV2 and TRBJ2-5, with unresolved D. The CDR3 has 11 amino acids. Germline V gene sequence: CDR1 SNHLY, CDR2 FYNNEI. V gave up 3 bases and J gave up 5 bases, with 4 bases separating them. The CDR3 loop reads CASSDEETQYF. In nucleotides, the CDR3 is TGTGCCAGCAGTGACGAGGAGACCCAGTACTTC. Combining the CDR3 with reference TRBV2 and TRBJ2-5 gives the whole variable domain EPEVTQTPSHQVTQMGQEVILRCVPISNHLYFYWYRQILGQKVEFLVSFYNNEISEKSEIFDDQFSVERPDGSNFTLKIRSTKLEDSAMYFCASSDEETQYFGPGTRLLVL.

This clone was seen a handful of times. The CDR3 spells CASSIAGGGQETQYF. The CDR3 nucleotides read TGCGCCAGCAGCATAGCGGGAGGGGGGCAAGAGACCCAGTACTTC. The chain carries TRBV10-2 and TRBJ2-5; 11 bases match TRBD2. CDR1 and CDR2 from the germline V gene are WSHSY and SAAADI. The CDR3 is 15 amino acids. Losses at the gene ends were 6 bases for V and 2 bases for J; bases not matched to a gene: 5.

The DNA for the CDR3 is TGTGCCAGTAGTCTAGGGGGTAGGGGACTGCCCTACAATGAGCAGTTCTTC. Translating it yields CASSLGGRGLPYNEQFF. The chain uses TRBV19 and TRBJ2-1; possibly TRBD1 or TRBD2 for D (6 bases each). Trimming took off 5 bases at V and 2 bases at J, with 19 bases between the two ends. This CDR3 contains 17 residues. Germline CDR1 LNHDA, CDR2 SQIVND (reference sequence).